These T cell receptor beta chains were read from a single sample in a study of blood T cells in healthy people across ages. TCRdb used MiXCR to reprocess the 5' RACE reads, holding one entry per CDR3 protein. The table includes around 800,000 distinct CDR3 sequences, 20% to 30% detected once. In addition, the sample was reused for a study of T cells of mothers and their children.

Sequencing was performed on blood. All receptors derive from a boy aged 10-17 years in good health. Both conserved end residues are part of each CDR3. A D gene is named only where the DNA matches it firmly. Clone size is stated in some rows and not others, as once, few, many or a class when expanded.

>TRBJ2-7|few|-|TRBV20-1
TGCAGTGCTAGAGTGGTTACGGGGCACTGCGAGCAGTACTTC
CSARVVTGHCEQYF
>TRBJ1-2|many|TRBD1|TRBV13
TGTGCCAGCAGCTTATTGGGACAGGGGAAGCCTTTGGGCTACACCTTC
CASSLLGQGKPLGYTF
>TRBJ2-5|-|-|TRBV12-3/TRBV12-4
TGTGCCAGCAGTTTGGGGCAGGTCCAGACCCAGTACTTC
CASSLGQVQTQYF
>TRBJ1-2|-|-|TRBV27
TGTGCCAGCAGTTTATCGTCCAGGGGTCTAGGCTACACCTTC
CASSLSSRGLGYTF
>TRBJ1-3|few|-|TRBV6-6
TGTGCCAGCAGTTACTCGAGCTCTGGAAACACCATATATTTT
CASSYSSSGNTIYF
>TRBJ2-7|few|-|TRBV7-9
TGTGCCAGCAGCCGCAGTTGGGGGAAAGGCGAGCAGTACTTC
CASSRSWGKGEQYF
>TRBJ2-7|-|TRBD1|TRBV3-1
TGTGCCAGCAGTGCCGGGACAGTCTACGAGCAGTACTTC
CASSAGTVYEQYF
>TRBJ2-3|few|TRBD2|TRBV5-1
TGCGCCAGCAGGGGGACTAGCGGTGACGGTACGCAGTATTTT
CASRGTSGDGTQYF
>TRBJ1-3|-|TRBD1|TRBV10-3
TGTGCCATCAGTTCGGACAGGGGTGGAAACACCATATATTTT
CAISSDRGGNTIYF
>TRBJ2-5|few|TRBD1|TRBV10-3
TGTGCCATCAGTGAGTCGAGGGGGCTGGGGGAGACCCAGTACTTC
CAISESRGLGETQYF
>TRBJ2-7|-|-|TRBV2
TGTGCCAGCAGTGAATTGTCAGGGTCAGACGAGCAGTACTTC
CASSELSGSDEQYF
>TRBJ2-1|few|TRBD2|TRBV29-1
TGCAGCTTAAGATTAGCGGGGGAGGAGCAGTTCTTC
CSLRLAGEEQFF
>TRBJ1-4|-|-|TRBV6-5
TGTGCCAGCAGAGAGGATCAATACAGGGAGGGAGGTGAAAAACTGTTTTTT
CASREDQYREGGEKLFF
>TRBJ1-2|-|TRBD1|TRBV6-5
TGTGCCAGCAGTGGGGACAGTTCTAACTATGGCTACACCTTC
CASSGDSSNYGYTF
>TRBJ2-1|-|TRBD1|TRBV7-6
TGTGCCAGCAGCTTATCGTTGCCCACAGGGGTCTACTACAATGAGCAGTTCTTC
CASSLSLPTGVYYNEQFF
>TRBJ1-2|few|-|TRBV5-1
TGCGCCAGCAGCTACGGTTCCGGTGGCTATGGCTCCACCTTC
CASSYGSGGYGSTF
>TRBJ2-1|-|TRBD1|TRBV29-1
TGCAGCGTTCCGGGACAGGGCCCACTCGAGCAGTTCTTC
CSVPGQGPLEQFF
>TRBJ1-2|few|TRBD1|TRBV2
TGTGCCAGTACAGGGGAAACTAACTATGGCTACACCTTC
CASTGETNYGYTF
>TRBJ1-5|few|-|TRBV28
TGTGCCAGCAGTTTAGAGCCGAAGCCCCAGCATTTT
CASSLEPKPQHF
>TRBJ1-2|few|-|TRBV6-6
TGTGCCAGCGCCCGGGGAGGGGATCACTATGGCTACACCTTC
CASARGGDHYGYTF
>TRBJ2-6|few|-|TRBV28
TGTGCCAGCAGTCCATTTAGGGGGTCCTCTGGGGCCAACGTCCTGACTTTC
CASSPFRGSSGANVLTF
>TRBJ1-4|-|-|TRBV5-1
TGCGCCAGCAGCTTCGGGACACGGAATGAAAAACTGTTTTTT
CASSFGTRNEKLFF
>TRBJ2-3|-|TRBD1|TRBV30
TGTGCCTGGAGCCCGAAACCCCCGGGACAGGGAAGAGATACGCAGTATTTT
CAWSPKPPGQGRDTQYF
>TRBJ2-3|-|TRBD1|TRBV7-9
TGTGCCAGCAGCTTAGCTCGGACAGGGGAGAGGAGAGATACGCAGTATTTT
CASSLARTGERRDTQYF
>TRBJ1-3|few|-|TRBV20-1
TGCAGTGCTAGTTATGGAAACACCATATATTTT
CSASYGNTIYF
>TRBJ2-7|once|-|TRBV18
TGTGCCAGCTCACAACTGACCACAACCTACGAGCAGTACTTC
CASSQLTTTYEQYF
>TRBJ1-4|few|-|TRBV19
TGTGCCAGTAGTATTGGACAGCTCAATGAAAAACTGTTTTTT
CASSIGQLNEKLFF
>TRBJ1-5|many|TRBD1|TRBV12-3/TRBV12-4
TGTGCCAGCAGCCGGGGACAGGGCAATCAGCCCCAGCATTTT
CASSRGQGNQPQHF
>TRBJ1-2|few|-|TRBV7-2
TGTGCCAGCAGCCAAGGACTGGGTTCTAGCTATGGCTACACCTTC
CASSQGLGSSYGYTF
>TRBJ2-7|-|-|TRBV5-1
TGCGCCAGCAGCTTGGAGGAGGGGCAGATCCACTCCTACGAGCAGTACTTC
CASSLEEGQIHSYEQYF
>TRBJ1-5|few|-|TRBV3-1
TGTGCCAGCAGCCAAGGGGAACGGCCCCAGCATTTT
CASSQGERPQHF
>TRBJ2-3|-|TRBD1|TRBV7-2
TGTGCCAGCAGCTTAGACAGGGGCCGGGGCTCGCAGTATTTT
CASSLDRGRGSQYF
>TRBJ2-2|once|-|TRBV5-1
TGCGCCAGCAGCTCGGCCGGGGGAGCAATCACCGGGGAGCTGTTTTTT
CASSSAGGAITGELFF
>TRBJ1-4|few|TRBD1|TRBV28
TGTGCCAGCAGTTCCTCACAGGGGGCGCCGGGAAAACTGTTTTTT
CASSSSQGAPGKLFF
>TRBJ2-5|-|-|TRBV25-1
TGTGCCAGCAGTGCCCACGGAAGCGAGGAGACCCAGTACTTC
CASSAHGSEETQYF
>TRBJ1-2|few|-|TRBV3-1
TGTGCCAGCAGCCAAGATAAGGGGGAGCAGAACTATGGCTACACCTTC
CASSQDKGEQNYGYTF
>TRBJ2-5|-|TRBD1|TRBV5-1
TGCGCCAGCAGCCCTTGGACAGGGAGCCAAGAGACCCAGTACTTC
CASSPWTGSQETQYF
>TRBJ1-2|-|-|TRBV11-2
TGTGCCAGCAGCTTAGGAGGGGGGTGGAACTATGGCTACACCTTC
CASSLGGGWNYGYTF
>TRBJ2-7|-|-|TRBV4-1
TGCGCCAGCAGCCTTAGGAGGGGCAGGGACGAGCAGTACTTC
CASSLRRGRDEQYF
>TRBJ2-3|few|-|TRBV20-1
TGCAGTGCTAATGGGGCGGGTGGCCGGGATACGCAGTATTTT
CSANGAGGRDTQYF
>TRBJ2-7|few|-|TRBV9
TGTGCCAGCAGCGAGGGGGGAAACAACAACGAGCAGTACTTC
CASSEGGNNNEQYF
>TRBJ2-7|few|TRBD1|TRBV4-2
TGTGCCAGCAGCCAAAGGACAGGGAGAGGCTCCTACGAGCAGTACTTC
CASSQRTGRGSYEQYF
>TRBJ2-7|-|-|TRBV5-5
TGTGCCAGCAGCTTGGCCTCAATTTTGGACCGCTACTACGAGCAGTACTTC
CASSLASILDRYYEQYF
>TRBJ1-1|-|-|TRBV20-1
TGCAGCGCTAGAAAGCAGGGGAATGAAGCTTTCTTT
CSARKQGNEAFF
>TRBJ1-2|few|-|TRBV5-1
TGCGCCAGCAGAGACCCAGGCCAGGTGTTTGGCTACACCTTC
CASRDPGQVFGYTF
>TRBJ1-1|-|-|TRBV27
TGTGCCAGCAGTTGGGGCGGGGGTGGAACTGAAGCTTTCTTT
CASSWGGGGTEAFF
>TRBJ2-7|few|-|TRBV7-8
TGTGCCAGCAGCTTAGCGGACGACGAGCAGTACTTC
CASSLADDEQYF
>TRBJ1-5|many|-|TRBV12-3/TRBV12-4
TGTGCCAGCAGTTTTGGGGATAGCAATCAGCCCCAGCATTTT
CASSFGDSNQPQHF
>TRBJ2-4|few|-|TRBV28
TGTGCCAGCAGATTGACGGGGAAGCGAGCCAAAAACATTCAGTACTTC
CASRLTGKRAKNIQYF
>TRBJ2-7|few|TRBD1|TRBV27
TGTGCCAGCAGTTTTAAGGCAGGGGGATACGAGCAGTACTTC
CASSFKAGGYEQYF
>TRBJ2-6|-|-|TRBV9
TGTGCCAGCGGTCGGGGGGCCAACGTCCTGACTTTC
CASGRGANVLTF
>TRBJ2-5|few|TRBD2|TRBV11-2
TGTGCCAGCAGCTTAGGACCAGCGGGGGTAGAGACCCAGTACTTC
CASSLGPAGVETQYF
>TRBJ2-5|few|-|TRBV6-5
TGTGCCAGCAGCCTGGGGCAGCGGAAGACCCAGTACTTC
CASSLGQRKTQYF
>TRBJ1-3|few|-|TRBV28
TGTGCCAGCAGTTTGTTTGGGGGTTCTGGAAACACCATATATTTT
CASSLFGGSGNTIYF
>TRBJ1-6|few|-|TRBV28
TGTGCCAGCACCAGGGTAAATTCACCCCTCCACTTT
CASTRVNSPLHF
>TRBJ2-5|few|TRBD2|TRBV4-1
TGCGCCAGCAGCCCAGGACTAGCGCGACAAGAGACCCAGTACTTC
CASSPGLARQETQYF
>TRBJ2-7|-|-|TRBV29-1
TGCAGCGTTGTACAGGACAGCGGCTACGAGCAGTACTTC
CSVVQDSGYEQYF
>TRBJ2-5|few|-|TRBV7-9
TGTGCCAGCAGCTTAGCGCGGGGCGGGACAGCCCAAGAGACCCAGTACTTC
CASSLARGGTAQETQYF
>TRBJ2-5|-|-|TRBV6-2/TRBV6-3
TGTGCCAGCGAGGGTCCAAAGACCCAGTACTTC
CASEGPKTQYF